This TCR beta chain was observed in a study of Ad26.COV2.S vaccination and SARS-CoV-2 variants. Data came from immunoSEQ multiplex PCR; TCRdb stores just in-frame clones and leaves some out. The sample holds some 370,000 clones; under 90% are singletons and the top ten take around 7%. The treatment denotes: around 19 received Ad26.COV2.S at low or high dose, single or two shots; roughly five received placebo; per-sample allocation not given. The samples date from day 63 after the first vaccine or placebo injection. This clone appeared once. As yet, its antigen is unknown. V lost 6 bases, J lost 8 bases, and 11 bases lay in between. The CDR3 extends over 12 amino acids. Per the germline V gene, CDR1 is KGHSH and CDR2 is LQKENI. Whole-study findings and limits: Post-vaccination breadth of spike-specific CD8+ and CD4+ T cell responses was reportedly substantial.

This specimen consisted of peripheral blood, obtained in a trial of Ad26.COV2.S vaccine versus placebo. This receptor was identified in a person between 18 and 60 years old who received the Ad26.COV2.S COVID-19 vaccine or a placebo. The rearrangement uses TRBV18 and TRBJ1-3; D not certain. CDR3 nucleotides: TGTGCCAGCTCCCGTCTGGGAGACACCATATATTTT. Its translation: CASSRLGDTIYF.